This is a list of T cell receptor beta chains from one sample in a study of chemoradiotherapy in HPV16-positive cancers. TCRdb's copy holds only in-frame clones and misses some; the assay was immunoSEQ multiplex PCR. Here the sample spans more than 30,000 clones, roughly nine tenths being singletons. Material: blood, obtained from a patient who underwent chemoradiotherapy. These receptors came from a human donor with HPV-associated anogenital cancer. CDR3s include the opening cysteine and the closing phenylalanine or tryptophan. A D gene is named only where the DNA matches it firmly. Clone size is not always given. Where it is, it says once, few, many or a class for expanded clones.

D	J	size	V	DNA	CDR3
TRBD1	TRBJ1-1	.	TRBV6-5	TGTGCCAGCAGTTACTCGGGGTACAGGGGTTCAACTGAAGCTTTCTTT	CASSYSGYRGSTEAFF
.	TRBJ1-1	.	TRBV4-3	TGCGCCAGCAGCCAAGACGAAGTCCCCGGCACTGAAGCTTTCTTT	CASSQDEVPGTEAFF
.	TRBJ1-1	.	TRBV12-5	TGTGCTAGTGGTTTGGTCACTGAAGCTTTCTTT	CASGLVTEAFF
.	TRBJ2-2	few	TRBV19	TGTGCCAGTACCAGAGACCGGGTCATGGGGGCCGGGGAGCTGTTTTTT	CASTRDRVMGAGELFF
.	TRBJ2-7	.	TRBV27	TGTGCCTCCCACGACGGCGGGTACGAGCAGTACTTC	CASHDGGYEQYF
.	TRBJ2-4	few	TRBV4-3	TGCGCCAGCAGCCCAAATGGTCTGTGGGAAAACATTCAGTACTTC	CASSPNGLWENIQYF
TRBD2	TRBJ2-1	.	TRBV27	TGTGCCAGCAGTAGCGGGGGAGGAATTGAGCAGTTCTTC	CASSSGGGIEQFF
.	TRBJ2-1	.	TRBV7-9	TGTGCCAGCCGCTTTGGGTCCTCCTACAATGAGCAGTTCTTC	CASRFGSSYNEQFF
TRBD2	TRBJ2-5	.	TRBV11-2	TGTGCCAGCAGCCCGCGGGGGGGCGGGCAAGAGACCCAGTACTTC	CASSPRGGGQETQYF
.	TRBJ1-5	.	TRBV7-8	TGTGCCAGCAGCTTAACACAGGGTATAGGTCAGCCCCAGCATTTT	CASSLTQGIGQPQHF
.	TRBJ2-7	few	TRBV27	TGTGCCAGCGTTGGGCGGATACCCTACGAGCAGTACTTC	CASVGRIPYEQYF
.	TRBJ2-3	.	TRBV19	TGTGCCAGTACGCTTGATGCCTATAGAGATACGCAGTATTTT	CASTLDAYRDTQYF
.	TRBJ1-1	.	TRBV6-6	TGTGCCAGCAGTTACTCGGACAGCAGAGGCACTGAAGCTTTCTTT	CASSYSDSRGTEAFF
.	TRBJ1-1	.	TRBV2	TGTGCCAGCAGCACCGGGTACACTGAAGCTTTCTTT	CASSTGYTEAFF
TRBD1	TRBJ1-6	.	TRBV11-2	TGTGCCAGCACCGCGGGGTACAGGGGCTATAATTCACCCCTCCACTTT	CASTAGYRGYNSPLHF
.	TRBJ1-5	.	TRBV21-1	.	CASSNGVAEGNNQPQHF
.	TRBJ1-1	.	TRBV30	TGTGCCTGGAGTGTACAAATCCGGGCTGAAGCTTTCTTT	CAWSVQIRAEAFF